This T cell receptor (beta chain) was obtained from a study of blood T cell repertoires in COVID-19. Overall study context: Sites across the United States, Italy and Spain contributed samples from acute and convalescent COVID-19. T cells, B-cell-depleted T cells, or PBMCs supplied cDNA or gDNA.

This clone has a single count. V was clipped by 1 base and J by 6 bases, with 10 bases between them. CDR1 and CDR2 from the germline V gene are SGHAT and FQNNGV. The CDR3 has 15 residues. In the authors' methods: Estimated nucleated cell counts came from reference gene primer amplification. The data were produced by immunoSEQ multiplex PCR, yet TCRdb's version contains in-frame clones alone and is incomplete. That table gives V, J and clone size, and the DNA gave D and trimming. The data hold 100,000 or so clones, with approximately 91% observed a single time. The material sequenced was peripheral blood. The rearrangement uses TRBV11-2 and TRBJ1-6, with D perhaps matching TRBD1 (5 bases). The receptor comes from a man in his fifties or sixties with acute or convalescent COVID-19. The CDR3 region is CASSLVGQPNSPLHF. The CDR3, as DNA: TGTGCCAGCAGCTTAGTGGGGCAGCCTAATTCACCCCTCCACTTT. The full variable domain, completed using reference TRBV11-2 and TRBJ1-6, is EAGVAQSPRYKIIEKRQSVAFWCNPISGHATLYWYQQILGQGPKLLIQFQNNGVVDDSQLPKDRFSAERLKGVDSTLKIQPAKLEDSAVYLCASSLVGQPNSPLHFGNGTRLTVT.